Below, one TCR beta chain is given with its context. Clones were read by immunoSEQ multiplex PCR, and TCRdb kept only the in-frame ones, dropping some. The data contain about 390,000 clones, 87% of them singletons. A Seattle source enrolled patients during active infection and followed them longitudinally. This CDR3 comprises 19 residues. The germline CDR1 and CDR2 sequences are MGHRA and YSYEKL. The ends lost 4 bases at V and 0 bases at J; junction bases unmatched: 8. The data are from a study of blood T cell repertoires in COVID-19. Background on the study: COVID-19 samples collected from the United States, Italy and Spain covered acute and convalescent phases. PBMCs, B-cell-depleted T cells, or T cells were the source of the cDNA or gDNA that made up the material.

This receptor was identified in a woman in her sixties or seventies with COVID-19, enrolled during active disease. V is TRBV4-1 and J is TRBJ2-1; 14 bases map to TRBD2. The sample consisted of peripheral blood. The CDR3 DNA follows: TGCGCCAGCAGCCCGACTAGCGGGGGGGCCGGATCCTCCTACAATGAGCAGTTCTTC. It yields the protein CASSPTSGGAGSSYNEQFF.